The sequence of this TCR beta chain was determined in a study of cytomegalovirus exposure and HLA in healthy donors. Study findings and constraints: Earlier results showed most TCR beta V segments being productive about 87% or about 30% of the time. Sequencing likely generated an artifact that appeared as a cluster of highly shared sequence variants.

With regard to this clone: Antigen: not known.

The PCR employed 60 Vbeta primers together with 13 Jbeta primers. Sequenced by immunoSEQ multiplex PCR; TCRdb stores in-frame clones only, minus some. The sample contains roughly 97,000 clones, about three quarters of which appear only once. Though probably carrying unrecorded immune exposures, donors were nominally healthy at sampling. V was pared by 0 bases and J by 5 bases, with 7 bases between. Germline CDR1 reads MNHEY; CDR2 reads SVGAGI. The CDR3 covers 13 residues. The TCR sequence derives from a man between 35 and 55 years old in good health and CMV-seronegative. The V call is TRBV6-5, the J call TRBJ1-1; D call uncertain. The source material was PBMCs. CDR3 in amino acids: CASSYSHKTEAFF. CDR3 DNA: TGTGCCAGCAGTTACTCGCACAAAACTGAAGCTTTCTTT.